This TCR beta chain was identified in a study of beta chain features in type 1 diabetes. Study at large: No patient-donor differences in age, gender, total cells or subset yield. Sorted cells, 107,917,701 in number, were examined across all samples.

V lost 11 bases, J lost 4 bases, and 24 bases lay in between. Germline loops: CDR1 LNHNV, CDR2 YYDKDF (reference sequence). The CDR3 is 16 residues long. As every portion of the isolated RNA was reverse transcribed, the sequencing read expressed TCRB transcripts. TCRdb's table, derived via immunoSEQ multiplex PCR, lists solely in-frame clones and lacks some. The sample holds hundreds of thousands of clones; 15% to 17% are singletons and the top ten take approximately 0.093%. The receptor was isolated from a young man in good health. Sequencing was done on a sample of naive CD4+ T cells from blood. The chain has TRBV15 and TRBJ2-1, with a weak D call TRBD1 (6 bases). As DNA, the CDR3 is TGTGCCTCCGGGTGGATAAACAGGGACCCTTACAATGAGCAGTTCTTC. Amino acid sequence: CASGWINRDPYNEQFF.